Listed below are T cell receptor beta chains from one sample, sequenced in a study of blood T cell repertoires in COVID-19. Libraries were prepared by immunoSEQ multiplex PCR; TCRdb keeps only in-frame clonotypes and omits some of them. The sample has under 250,000 clones, more than 80% seen once. Sequencing was performed on peripheral blood. These receptors all stem from a man aged 25 to 40 with COVID-19, enrolled during active disease. Each CDR3 is given with its conserved first and last residue. The order of the fields is D gene, J gene, V gene, clone size, CDR3 DNA, CDR3 protein. D genes are given only for firm matches. Rows may omit the clone size; those that give it use once, few, many or a size class.

-	TRBJ1-6	TRBV9	-	TGTGCCAGTTCCGTGGGTTCGGGATCCTATAATTCACCCCTCCACTTT	CASSVGSGSYNSPLHF
TRBD1	TRBJ1-2	TRBV27	-	TGTGCCAGCAGTTTCACAGGGGACTCAATCTATGGCTACACCTTC	CASSFTGDSIYGYTF
-	TRBJ2-1	TRBV6-2/TRBV6-3	-	TGTGCCAGCAGTTACGCTAGCGTTAGGCACAATGAGCAGTTCTTC	CASSYASVRHNEQFF
TRBD1	TRBJ1-2	TRBV20-1	-	TGCAGTGCCCAGGCAGGGGGAGGCTACACCTTC	CSAQAGGGYTF
TRBD1	TRBJ1-2	TRBV6-5	-	TGTGCCAGCAGGGGCGGGACAGTCAGCGTAAATGGCTACACCTTC	CASRGGTVSVNGYTF
-	TRBJ1-2	TRBV4-1	-	TGCGCCAGCAGCCAAGGGGAGTTCGGAAGCTATGGCTACACCTTC	CASSQGEFGSYGYTF
-	TRBJ1-2	TRBV11-1	-	TGTGCCAGCAGCGGCTTGTTGCAGGGATCCTATGGCTACACCTTC	CASSGLLQGSYGYTF
-	TRBJ1-3	TRBV4-1	-	TGCGCCAGCAGCCAACCCGGAGGGACTGGAAACACCATATATTTT	CASSQPGGTGNTIYF
-	TRBJ2-2	TRBV12-3/TRBV12-4	once	TGTGCCAGCTTCAGGGGCACCGGGGAGCTGTTTTTT	CASFRGTGELFF
-	TRBJ1-5	TRBV18	-	TGTGCCAGCTCCCCCCAAGGAGGAGTGGGCCAGCCCCAGCATTTT	CASSPQGGVGQPQHF
-	TRBJ2-5	TRBV5-6	-	TGTGCCAGCAGCCCAGAAGTGGGCCCTGGGGAGACCCAGTACTTC	CASSPEVGPGETQYF
-	TRBJ1-5	TRBV18	-	TGTGCCAGCTCACCGGGCCAGGATCAGCCCCAGCATTTT	CASSPGQDQPQHF
TRBD1	TRBJ2-7	TRBV10-3	-	TGTGCCATCAGGGGGGACAGGGGCCCGGACGAGCAGTACTTC	CAIRGDRGPDEQYF
TRBD1	TRBJ1-4	TRBV7-9	-	TGTGCCAGCAGCGCGGACAGGGGGCGAGAAAAACTGTTTTTT	CASSADRGREKLFF
-	TRBJ1-6	TRBV3-1/TRBV3-2	-	TGTGCCAGCAGCCATGCTAAGACGTGGACAAGCAACTATTCACCCCTCCACTTT	CASSHAKTWTSNYSPLHF
TRBD1	TRBJ1-1	TRBV6-5	-	TGTGCCAGCAGGGGACAGGGGTTCACTGAAGCTTTCTTT	CASRGQGFTEAFF
-	TRBJ2-5	TRBV5-1	-	TGCGCCAGCAGACCCACACAGGGTACCACCCTGGAGACCCAGTACTTC	CASRPTQGTTLETQYF
-	TRBJ1-6	TRBV6-5	-	TGTGCCAGCAGCCTGGACAGTTTTCGGAATTCACCCCTCCACTTT	CASSLDSFRNSPLHF
-	TRBJ1-1	TRBV7-3	-	TGTGCCAGCAGCTTAGGGGCAGGGCAGGGGCTGACTGAAGCTTTCTTT	CASSLGAGQGLTEAFF
TRBD2	TRBJ2-1	TRBV5-5	once	TGTGCCAGCAGCTTTGAGGGACTAGTCGTAGCCTACAATGAGCAGTTCTTC	CASSFEGLVVAYNEQFF
TRBD1	TRBJ1-1	TRBV12-5	-	TGTGCTAGTGGTCCGGGACAGGGGTACACTGAAGCTTTCTTT	CASGPGQGYTEAFF
-	TRBJ1-3	TRBV20-1	-	TGCAGTGCTAGTCGACAGTTAGGGGCGTCTGGAAACACCATATATTTT	CSASRQLGASGNTIYF
-	TRBJ1-1	TRBV11-2	-	TGTGCCAGCAGCCCAGCGGGGCTGGGGGCGGCTGAAGCTTTCTTT	CASSPAGLGAAEAFF
TRBD2	TRBJ2-1	TRBV29-1	-	TGCAGCGTTGAAGATCTTGGGGTGATAGCGGGAGTTGGTGAGCAGTTCTTC	CSVEDLGVIAGVGEQFF
TRBD1	TRBJ2-2	TRBV15	few	TGTGCCACCAGCAGAGTTAATACCGGGACAGCGAACACCGGGGAGCTGTTTTTT	CATSRVNTGTANTGELFF
-	TRBJ1-1	TRBV7-2	-	TGTGCCAGCAGCCCGAGGAGACAGCCAAACACTGAAGCTTTCTTT	CASSPRRQPNTEAFF
-	TRBJ2-6	TRBV10-3	-	TGTGCCATCAGTGCTCAGGGAGGGACATCTACTTCTGGGGCCAACGTCCTGACTTTC	CAISAQGGTSTSGANVLTF
TRBD1	TRBJ1-3	TRBV11-2	-	TGTGCCAGCAGCTTAGGAACAGGGGCGACCATATATTTT	CASSLGTGATIYF
-	TRBJ2-2	TRBV18	-	TGTGCCAGCTCACCGCCGGGACAAGCGAACACCGGGGAGCTGTTTTTT	CASSPPGQANTGELFF
TRBD2	TRBJ2-1	TRBV5-6	-	TGTGCCAGCAGCTTCCTCGAAGGAGCGGGGGTCAATGAGCAGTTCTTC	CASSFLEGAGVNEQFF
-	TRBJ1-1	TRBV12-3/TRBV12-4	-	TGTGCCAGCAGGAAGGGCCAGGGTACTGAAGCTTTCTTT	CASRKGQGTEAFF
-	TRBJ2-1	TRBV5-6	once	TGTGCCAGCAGCTTGTCTTGGGGGCAGCCCCACAATGAGCAGTTCTTC	CASSLSWGQPHNEQFF
TRBD2	TRBJ2-7	TRBV2	-	TGTGCCAGCAAACTAGCGGGGGCCTACGAGCAGTACTTC	CASKLAGAYEQYF
TRBD1	TRBJ1-3	TRBV25-1	-	TGTGCCAGCAGTCCATGGGGACAGGGGACTGGAAACACCATATATTTT	CASSPWGQGTGNTIYF
TRBD1	TRBJ1-4	TRBV18	-	TGTGCCAGCTCACCCAGACGGACAGGGGTTAGTGAGAATGAAAAACTGTTTTTT	CASSPRRTGVSENEKLFF
TRBD1	TRBJ1-4	TRBV18	-	TGTGCCAGCTCACCTCGGACAGGGGGGGATGAAAAACTGTTTTTT	CASSPRTGGDEKLFF
TRBD2	TRBJ2-7	TRBV25-1	-	TGTGCCAGCAGTGCTAGCGGGAGTTTCTACGAGCAGTACTTC	CASSASGSFYEQYF
-	TRBJ2-7	TRBV6-1	-	TGTGCCAGCAGTGACAGGGTTACCTACGAGCAGTACTTC	CASSDRVTYEQYF
-	TRBJ2-1	TRBV3-1/TRBV3-2	-	TGTGCCAGTATAACTAGGAGGGGTGAGCAGTTCTTC	CASITRRGEQFF
-	TRBJ2-3	TRBV27	few	TGTGCCAGCAGCCCAAGCCATGCGGGGACAGATACGCAGTATTTT	CASSPSHAGTDTQYF
TRBD1	TRBJ1-2	TRBV27	-	TGTGCCAGCAGTTTTATGCCAACAGGGGGCTCCTATGGCTACACCTTC	CASSFMPTGGSYGYTF
-	TRBJ1-2	TRBV10-3	-	TGTGCCATCAAGGCAGGGGAGGGTCCTAACTATGGCTACACCTTC	CAIKAGEGPNYGYTF
TRBD2	TRBJ2-1	TRBV24-1	-	TGTGCCACCAGTGATACCGGGGGGGGAGGTGAGCAGTTCTTC	CATSDTGGGGEQFF
TRBD1	TRBJ2-6	TRBV5-1	-	TGCGCCAGTAAAGGACAGGGATCGATCGGGGCCAACGTCCTGACTTTC	CASKGQGSIGANVLTF
-	TRBJ1-4	TRBV28	-	TGTGCCAGCAGTAGGGGGGGGGATAATGAAAAACTGTTTTTT	CASSRGGDNEKLFF
TRBD2	TRBJ2-3	TRBV2	-	TGTGCCAGCAGCCCAACCCGTGTGGGTAGCGGGGGGGCTTTTGATACGCAGTATTTT	CASSPTRVGSGGAFDTQYF
TRBD1	TRBJ1-2	TRBV3-1/TRBV3-2	-	TGTGCCAGCAGCCACGATCAGGGGGGTAGGGACGGCTACACCTTC	CASSHDQGGRDGYTF
-	TRBJ1-4	TRBV2	-	TGTGCCAGCAGAGTTTTTCAGGGGGAAAAACTGTTTTTT	CASRVFQGEKLFF